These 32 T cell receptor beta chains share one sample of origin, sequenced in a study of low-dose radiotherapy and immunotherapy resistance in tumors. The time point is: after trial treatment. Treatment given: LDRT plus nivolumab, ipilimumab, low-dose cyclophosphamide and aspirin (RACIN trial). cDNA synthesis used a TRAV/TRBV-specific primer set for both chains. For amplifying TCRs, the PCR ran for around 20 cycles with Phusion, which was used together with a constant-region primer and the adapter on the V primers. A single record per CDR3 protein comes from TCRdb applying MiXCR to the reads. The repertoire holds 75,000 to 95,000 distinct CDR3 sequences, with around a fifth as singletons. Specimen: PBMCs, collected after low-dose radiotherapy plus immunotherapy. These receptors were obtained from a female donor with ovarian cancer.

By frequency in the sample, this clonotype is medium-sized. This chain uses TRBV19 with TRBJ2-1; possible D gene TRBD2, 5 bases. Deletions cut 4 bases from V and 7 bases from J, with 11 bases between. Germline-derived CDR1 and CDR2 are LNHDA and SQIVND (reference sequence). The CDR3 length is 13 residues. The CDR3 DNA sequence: TGTGCCAGTAGTACCGGTCGGGGTAATGAGCAGTTCTTC. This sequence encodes CASSTGRGNEQFF. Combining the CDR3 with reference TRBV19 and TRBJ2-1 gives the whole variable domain DGGITQSPKYLFRKEGQNVTLSCEQNLNHDAMYWYRQDPGQGLRLIYYSQIVNDFQKGDIAEGYSVSREKKESFPLTVTSAQKNPTAFYLCASSTGRGNEQFFGPGTRLTVL.

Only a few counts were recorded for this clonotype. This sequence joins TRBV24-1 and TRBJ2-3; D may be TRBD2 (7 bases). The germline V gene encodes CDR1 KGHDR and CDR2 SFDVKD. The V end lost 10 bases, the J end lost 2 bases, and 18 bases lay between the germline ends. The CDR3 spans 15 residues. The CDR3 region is CATGASGLPTDTQYF. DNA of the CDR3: TGTGCCACGGGGGCTAGCGGACTGCCCACAGATACGCAGTATTTT.

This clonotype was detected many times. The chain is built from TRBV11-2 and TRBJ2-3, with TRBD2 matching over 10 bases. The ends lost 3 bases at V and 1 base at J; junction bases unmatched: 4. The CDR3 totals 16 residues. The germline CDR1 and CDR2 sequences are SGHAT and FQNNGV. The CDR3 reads CASSFGGTSGTDTQYF. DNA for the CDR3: TGTGCCAGCAGCTTCGGTGGGACTAGCGGCACAGATACGCAGTATTTT.

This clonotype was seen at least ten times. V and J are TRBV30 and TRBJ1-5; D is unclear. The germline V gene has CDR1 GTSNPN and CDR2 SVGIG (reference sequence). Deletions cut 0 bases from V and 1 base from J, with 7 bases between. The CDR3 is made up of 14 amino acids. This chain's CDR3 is CAWSVQLSNQPQHF. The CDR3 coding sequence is TGTGCCTGGAGTGTACAACTGAGCAATCAGCCCCAGCATTTT.

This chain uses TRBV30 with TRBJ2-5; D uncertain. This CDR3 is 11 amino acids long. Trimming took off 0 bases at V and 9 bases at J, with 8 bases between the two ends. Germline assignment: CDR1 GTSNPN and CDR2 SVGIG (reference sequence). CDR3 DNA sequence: TGTGCCTGGAGTGTAGATGGGGCCCAGTACTTC. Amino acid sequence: CAWSVDGAQYF.

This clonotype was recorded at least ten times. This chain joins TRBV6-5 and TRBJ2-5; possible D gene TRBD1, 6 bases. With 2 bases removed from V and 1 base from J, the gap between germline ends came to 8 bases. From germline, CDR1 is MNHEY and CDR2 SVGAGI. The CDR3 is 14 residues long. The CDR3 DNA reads TGTGCCAGCAGTTACGGGGACACCCAAGAGACCCAGTACTTC. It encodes CASSYGDTQETQYF.

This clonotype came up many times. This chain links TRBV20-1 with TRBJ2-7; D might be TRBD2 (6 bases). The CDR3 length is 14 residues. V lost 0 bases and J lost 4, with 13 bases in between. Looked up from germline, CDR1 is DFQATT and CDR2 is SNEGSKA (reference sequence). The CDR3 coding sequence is TGCAGTGCTAGAGATCGGCTAGCGACTTACGAGCAGTACTTC. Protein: CSARDRLATYEQYF.

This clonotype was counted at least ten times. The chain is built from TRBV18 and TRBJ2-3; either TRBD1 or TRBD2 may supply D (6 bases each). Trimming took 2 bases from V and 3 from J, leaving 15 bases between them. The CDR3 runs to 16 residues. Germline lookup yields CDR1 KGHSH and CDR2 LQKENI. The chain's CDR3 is CASSPRVGGGTDTQYF. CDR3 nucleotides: TGTGCCAGCTCACCAAGAGTCGGAGGGGGGACAGATACGCAGTATTTT.

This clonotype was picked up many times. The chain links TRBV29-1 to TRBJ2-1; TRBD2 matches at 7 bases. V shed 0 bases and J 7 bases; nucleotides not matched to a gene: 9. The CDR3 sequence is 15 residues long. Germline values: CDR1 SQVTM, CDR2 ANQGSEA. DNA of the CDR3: TGCAGCGTTGAAGATGGGGCGGGAGCCTCTAATGAGCAGTTCTTC. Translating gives CSVEDGAGASNEQFF.

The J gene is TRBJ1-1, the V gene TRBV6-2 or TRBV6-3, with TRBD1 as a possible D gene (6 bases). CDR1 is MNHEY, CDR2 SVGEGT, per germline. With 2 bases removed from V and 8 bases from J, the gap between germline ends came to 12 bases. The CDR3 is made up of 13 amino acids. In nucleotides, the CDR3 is TGTGCCAGCAGTTACGAAGGGGGTAGCGAAGCTTTCTTT. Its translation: CASSYEGGSEAFF.

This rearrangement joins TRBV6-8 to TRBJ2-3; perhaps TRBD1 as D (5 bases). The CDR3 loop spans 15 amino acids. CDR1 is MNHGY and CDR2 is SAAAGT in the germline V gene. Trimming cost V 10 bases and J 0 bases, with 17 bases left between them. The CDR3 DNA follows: TGTGCCACCAAAAAGGGGCAGACTAGCACAGATACGCAGTATTTT. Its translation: CATKKGQTSTDTQYF.

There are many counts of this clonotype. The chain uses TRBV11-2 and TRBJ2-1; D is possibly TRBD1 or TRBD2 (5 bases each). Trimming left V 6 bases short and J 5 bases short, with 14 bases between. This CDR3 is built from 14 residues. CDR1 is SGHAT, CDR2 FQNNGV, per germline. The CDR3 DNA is TGTGCCAGCAGGGGCCGAGGGGCAAACAATGAGCAGTTCTTC. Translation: CASRGRGANNEQFF.

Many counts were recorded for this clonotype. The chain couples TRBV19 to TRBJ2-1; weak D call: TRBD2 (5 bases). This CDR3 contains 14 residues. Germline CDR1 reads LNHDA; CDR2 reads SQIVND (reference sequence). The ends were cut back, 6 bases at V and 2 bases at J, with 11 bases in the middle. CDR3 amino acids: CASSAGMTYNEQFF. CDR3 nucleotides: TGTGCCAGTAGCGCCGGGATGACCTACAATGAGCAGTTCTTC. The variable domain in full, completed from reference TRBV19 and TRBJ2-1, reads DGGITQSPKYLFRKEGQNVTLSCEQNLNHDAMYWYRQDPGQGLRLIYYSQIVNDFQKGDIAEGYSVSREKKESFPLTVTSAQKNPTAFYLCASSAGMTYNEQFFGPGTRLTVL.

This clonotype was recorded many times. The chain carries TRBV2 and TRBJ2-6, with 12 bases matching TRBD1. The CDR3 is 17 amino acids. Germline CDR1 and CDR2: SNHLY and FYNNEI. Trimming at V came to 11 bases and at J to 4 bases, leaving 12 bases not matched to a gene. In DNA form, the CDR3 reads TGTGCCTCGTTTCCGGGACAGGGGGCGCGCGGGGCCAACGTCCTGACTTTC. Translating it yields CASFPGQGARGANVLTF.

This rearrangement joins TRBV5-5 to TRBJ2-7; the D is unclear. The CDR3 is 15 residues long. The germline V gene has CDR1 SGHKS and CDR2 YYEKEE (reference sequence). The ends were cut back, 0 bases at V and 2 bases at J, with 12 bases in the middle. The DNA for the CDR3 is TGTGCCAGCAGCTTGGATTCTTACGGAGCCTACGAGCAGTACTTC. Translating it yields CASSLDSYGAYEQYF. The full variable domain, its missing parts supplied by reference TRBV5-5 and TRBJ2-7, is DAGVTQSPTHLIKTRGQQVTLRCSPISGHKSVSWYQQVLGQGPQFIFQYYEKEERGRGNFPDRFSARQFPNYSSELNVNALLLGDSALYLCASSLDSYGAYEQYFGPGTRLTVT.

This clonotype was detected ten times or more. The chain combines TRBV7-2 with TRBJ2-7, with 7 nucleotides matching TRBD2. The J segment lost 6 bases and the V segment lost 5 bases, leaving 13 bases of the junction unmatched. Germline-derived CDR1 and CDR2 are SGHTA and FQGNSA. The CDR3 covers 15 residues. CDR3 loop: CASSPLGGTLVEQYF. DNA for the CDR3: TGTGCCAGCAGCCCGTTGGGAGGGACTCTCGTCGAGCAGTACTTC.

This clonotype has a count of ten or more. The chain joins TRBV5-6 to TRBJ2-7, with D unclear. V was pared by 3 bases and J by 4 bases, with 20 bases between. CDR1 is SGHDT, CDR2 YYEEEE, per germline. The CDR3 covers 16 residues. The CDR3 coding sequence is TGTGCCAGCAGCTCCCTTTTGGCAGTTCAAGCTTACGAGCAGTACTTC. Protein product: CASSSLLAVQAYEQYF.

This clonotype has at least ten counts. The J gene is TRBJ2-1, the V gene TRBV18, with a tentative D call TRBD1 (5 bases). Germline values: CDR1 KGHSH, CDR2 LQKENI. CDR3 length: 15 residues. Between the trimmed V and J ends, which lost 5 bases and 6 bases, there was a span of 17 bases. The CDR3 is CASSTISRGSNEQFF. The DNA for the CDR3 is TGTGCCAGCTCAACGATTTCAAGGGGTAGCAATGAGCAGTTCTTC.

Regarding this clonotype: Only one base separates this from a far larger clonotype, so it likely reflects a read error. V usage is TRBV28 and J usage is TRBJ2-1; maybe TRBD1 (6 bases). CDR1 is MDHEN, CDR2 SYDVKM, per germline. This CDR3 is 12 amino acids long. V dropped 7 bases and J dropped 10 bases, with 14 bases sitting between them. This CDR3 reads CASKGRGYEQFF. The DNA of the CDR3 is TGTGCCAGCAAGGGCAGGGGCTACGAGCAGTTCTTC.

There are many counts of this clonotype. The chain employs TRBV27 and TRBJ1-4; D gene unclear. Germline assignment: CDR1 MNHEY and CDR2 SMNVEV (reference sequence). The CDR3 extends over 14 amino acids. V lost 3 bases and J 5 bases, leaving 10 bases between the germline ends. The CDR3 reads CASSLRMGNEKLFF. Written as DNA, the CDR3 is TGTGCCAGCAGTTTGCGAATGGGGAATGAAAAACTGTTTTTT. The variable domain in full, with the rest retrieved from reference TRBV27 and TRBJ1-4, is EAQVTQNPRYLITVTGKKLTVTCSQNMNHEYMSWYRQDPGLGLRQIYYSMNVEVTDKGDVPEGYKVSRKEKRNFPLILESPSPNQTSLYFCASSLRMGNEKLFFGSGTQLSVL.

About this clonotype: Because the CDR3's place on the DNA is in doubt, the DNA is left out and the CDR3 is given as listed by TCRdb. The CDR3 loop is CATTLTSVGTGELFFF. This chain joins TRBV3-1 and TRBJ2-2; TRBD2 is the table's D call, not checked against the DNA. Looked up from germline, CDR1 is LGHDT and CDR2 is YNNKEL (reference sequence). The CDR3 contains 16 residues when both ends are counted.

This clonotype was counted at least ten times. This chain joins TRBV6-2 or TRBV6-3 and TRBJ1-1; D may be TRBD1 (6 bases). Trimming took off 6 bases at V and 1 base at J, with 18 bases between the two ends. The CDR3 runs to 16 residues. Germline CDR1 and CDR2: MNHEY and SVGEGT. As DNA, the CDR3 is TGTGCCAGCAGCTACGCCCGGGGGCCTCAGAACACTGAAGCTTTCTTT. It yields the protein CASSYARGPQNTEAFF.

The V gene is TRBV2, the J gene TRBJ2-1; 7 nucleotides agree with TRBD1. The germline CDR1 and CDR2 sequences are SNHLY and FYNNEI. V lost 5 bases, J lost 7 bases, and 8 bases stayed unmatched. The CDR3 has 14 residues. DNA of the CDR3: TGTGCCAGCAGTTTCAGGGGGTTTGGGAATGAGCAGTTCTTC. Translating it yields CASSFRGFGNEQFF.

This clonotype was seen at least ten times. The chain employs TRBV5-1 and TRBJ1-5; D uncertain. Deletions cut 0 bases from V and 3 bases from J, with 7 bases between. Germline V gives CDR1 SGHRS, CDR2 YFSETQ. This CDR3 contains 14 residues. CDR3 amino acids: CASSLGEYNQPQHF. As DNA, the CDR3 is TGCGCCAGCAGCTTGGGAGAGTACAATCAGCCCCAGCATTTT.

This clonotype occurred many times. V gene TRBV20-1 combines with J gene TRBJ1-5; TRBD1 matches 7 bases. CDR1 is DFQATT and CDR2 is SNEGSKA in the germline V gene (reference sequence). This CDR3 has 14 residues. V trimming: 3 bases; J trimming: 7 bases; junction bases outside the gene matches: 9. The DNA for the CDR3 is TGCAGTGCTAGTAGACAGGGTGTTATGCAGCCCCAGCATTTT. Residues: CSASRQGVMQPQHF.

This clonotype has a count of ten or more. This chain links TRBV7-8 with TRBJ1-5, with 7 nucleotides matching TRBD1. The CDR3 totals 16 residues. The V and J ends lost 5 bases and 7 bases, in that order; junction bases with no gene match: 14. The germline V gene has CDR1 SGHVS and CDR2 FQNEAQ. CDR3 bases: TGTGCCAGCAGCCTCCAGTCTAGACAGGGAGGACAGCCCCAGCATTTT. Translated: CASSLQSRQGGQPQHF. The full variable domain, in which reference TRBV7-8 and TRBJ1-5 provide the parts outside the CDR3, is GAGVSQSPRYKVAKRGQDVALRCDPISGHVSLFWYQQALGQGPEFLTYFQNEAQLDKSGLPSDRFFAERPEGSVSTLKIQRTQQEDSAVYLCASSLQSRQGGQPQHFGDGTRLSIL.

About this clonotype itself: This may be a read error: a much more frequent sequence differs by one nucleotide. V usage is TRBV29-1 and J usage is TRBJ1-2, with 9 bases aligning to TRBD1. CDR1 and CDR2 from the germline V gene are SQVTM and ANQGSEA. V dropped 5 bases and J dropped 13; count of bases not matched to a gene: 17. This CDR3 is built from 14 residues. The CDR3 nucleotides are TGCAGCGTTCGCCGGGACAGGGAAAACCAAACGAGCACCTTC. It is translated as CSVRRDRENQTSTF. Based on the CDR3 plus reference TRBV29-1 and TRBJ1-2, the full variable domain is SAVISQKPSRDICQRGTSLTIQCQVDSQVTMMFWYRQQPGQSLTLIATANQGSEATYESGFVIDKFPISRPNLTFSTLTVSNMSPEDSSIYLCSVRRDRENQTSTFGSGTRLTVV.

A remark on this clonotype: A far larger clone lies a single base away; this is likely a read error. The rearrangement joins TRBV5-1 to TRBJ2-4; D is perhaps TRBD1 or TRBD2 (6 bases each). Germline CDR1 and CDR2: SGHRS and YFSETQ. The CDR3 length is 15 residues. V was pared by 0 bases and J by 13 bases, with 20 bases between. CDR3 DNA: TGCGCCAGCAGCTTGGCCAAGGGGGAGGTCCATGAGCAGTACTTC. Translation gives CASSLAKGEVHEQYF.

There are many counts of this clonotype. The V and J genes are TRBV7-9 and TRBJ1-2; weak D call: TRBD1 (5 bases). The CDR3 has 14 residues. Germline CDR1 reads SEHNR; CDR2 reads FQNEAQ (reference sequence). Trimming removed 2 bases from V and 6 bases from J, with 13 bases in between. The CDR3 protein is CASSLYRGTHGYTF. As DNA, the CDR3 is TGTGCCAGCAGCTTATATAGAGGGACCCATGGCTACACCTTC.

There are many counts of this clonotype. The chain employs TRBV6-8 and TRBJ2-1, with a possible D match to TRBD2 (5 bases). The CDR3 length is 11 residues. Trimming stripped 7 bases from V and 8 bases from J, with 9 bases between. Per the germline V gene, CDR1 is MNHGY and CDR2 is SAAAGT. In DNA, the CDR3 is TGTGCCAGCACCAACGGGGATGAGCAGTTCTTC. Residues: CASTNGDEQFF.

The CDR3: CSARLAGGELLTFF. The DNA of the CDR3 is TGCAGTGCTAGACTGGCAGGGGGCGAATTGCTGACTTTCTTT. This chain connects TRBV20-1 to TRBJ1-1, with 8 bases identical to TRBD1. CDR1 is DFQATT and CDR2 is SNEGSKA in the germline V gene (reference sequence). This CDR3 is 14 amino acids long. J lost 12 bases, V lost 2 bases, and 14 bases had no gene match.

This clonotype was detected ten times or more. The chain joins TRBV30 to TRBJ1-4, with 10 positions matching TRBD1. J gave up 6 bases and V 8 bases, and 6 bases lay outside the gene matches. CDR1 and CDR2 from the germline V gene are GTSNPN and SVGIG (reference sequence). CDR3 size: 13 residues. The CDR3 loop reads CAVRDRGYEKLFF. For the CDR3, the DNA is TGTGCCGTTCGGGACAGGGGCTATGAAAAACTGTTTTTT. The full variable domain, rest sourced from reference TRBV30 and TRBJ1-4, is SQTIHQWPATLVQPVGSPLSLECTVEGTSNPNLYWYRQAAGRGLQLLFYSVGIGQISSEVPQNLSASRPQDRQFILSSKKLLLSDSGFYLCAVRDRGYEKLFFGSGTQLSVL.